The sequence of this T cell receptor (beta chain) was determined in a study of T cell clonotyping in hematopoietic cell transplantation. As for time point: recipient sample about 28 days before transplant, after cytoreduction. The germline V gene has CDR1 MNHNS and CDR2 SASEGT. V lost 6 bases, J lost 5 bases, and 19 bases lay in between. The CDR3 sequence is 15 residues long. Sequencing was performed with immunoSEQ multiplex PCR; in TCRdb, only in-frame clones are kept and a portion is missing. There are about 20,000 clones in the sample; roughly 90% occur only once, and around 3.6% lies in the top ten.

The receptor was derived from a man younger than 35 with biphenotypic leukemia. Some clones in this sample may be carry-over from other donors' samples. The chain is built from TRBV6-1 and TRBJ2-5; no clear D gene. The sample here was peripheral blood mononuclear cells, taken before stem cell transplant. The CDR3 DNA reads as TGTGCCAGCAGCGAAAGGGTGGGTTCGTGGGAGACCCAGTACTTC. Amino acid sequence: CASSERVGSWETQYF.